The sample holds many counts of the clone carrying this T cell receptor beta chain. Its antigen is unknown. This specimen belongs to a study of metastatic and nonmetastatic thyroid tumors. Study background: The authors compared repertoires across blood and tumor or nodule tissue from malignant and benign thyroid patients.

Each patient went into thyroid surgery without having received any treatment. Methods used by the authors: It was from CDR3 differences across clinicopathological groups that a distant-metastasis classifier for papillary thyroid cancer was built. TCRdb re-analyzed the PCR reads through MiXCR. The V and J calls and clone size come from TCRdb's table, not from the authors' own analysis. The table records tens of thousands of clones, roughly 10% of them present only once. Points from the study as a whole: Across blood and tumor, TCR beta diversity in malignant thyroid tumors was reportedly significantly higher than in benign nodules.

The CDR3 totals 13 residues. Trimming removed 8 bases at V and 5 bases at J, with 10 bases between. CDR1 MNHNS and CDR2 SASEGT come from the germline V gene. This TCR derives from a female donor with papillary thyroid cancer or a benign thyroid nodule (not recorded which). Some clones in this sample may be carry-over from other donors' samples. Sequences were obtained from blood. V gene TRBV6-1 combines with J gene TRBJ1-6; no definite D call. CDR3 sequence (DNA): TGTGCCAGCTATGGGCGGAATAATTCACCCCTCCACTTT. Translated, it gives CASYGRNNSPLHF.